This T cell receptor (beta chain) was sequenced in a study of T cell repertoires in cytomegalovirus infection. Findings and limits, study-wide: What dominated the ex vivo response were HLA-C-restricted CMV-specific TCR beta clonotypes. Frequencies of public TCR beta families were cumulated, and this identified carriers of CMV plus the relevant HLA.

A single record per CDR3 protein comes from TCRdb applying MiXCR to the reads. The table records fewer than 550,000 distinct CDR3 sequences, 11% of them present only once. Looked up from germline, CDR1 is PRHDT and CDR2 is FYEKMQ (reference sequence). This CDR3 spans 15 amino acids. Trimming took 7 bases from V and 4 from J, leaving 20 bases between them. To note about this clonotype: Its specificity is not known.

The chain links TRBV13 to TRBJ2-7, with D maybe TRBD2 (7 bases). This sequence was found in a human donor in good health (CMV status not recorded). Some clones in this sample may be carry-over from other donors' samples. Sequenced input: PBMCs. The DNA of the CDR3 is TGTGCCAGCACTAAGGGGGGGCGCGGAGTTTACGAGCAGTACTTC. Its translation is CASTKGGRGVYEQYF.